This TCR beta chain was sequenced in a study of spatial heterogeneity in lung cancer. General study results and limits: The appearance of ubiquitous expanded tumor TCRs in blood was greater at resection than follow-up.

In this sample, this clonotype turned up a few times. What it binds is not known. The ends lost 7 bases at V and 4 bases at J; junction bases unmatched: 5. This CDR3 spans 17 amino acids. Germline lookup yields CDR1 MNHEY and CDR2 SMNVEV (reference sequence). Time point denoted: sample taken at primary tumor resection. TCRdb reanalysed the 5' RACE reads using MiXCR and keeps one entry per CDR3 protein. Counted here are about 21,000 distinct CDR3 sequences, about 5.8% occurring once; the ten biggest clones make up 30% to 40%. The sample here was PBMCs, taken at surgery. This chain links TRBV27 with TRBJ2-6, with 15 bases lining up with TRBD2. This clonotype was obtained from a male donor with early-stage non-small cell lung cancer. CDR3 in amino acids: CASTGTSGRTGANVLTF. The DNA for the CDR3 is TGTGCCAGCACCGGGACTAGCGGGAGGACCGGGGCCAACGTCCTGACTTTC.